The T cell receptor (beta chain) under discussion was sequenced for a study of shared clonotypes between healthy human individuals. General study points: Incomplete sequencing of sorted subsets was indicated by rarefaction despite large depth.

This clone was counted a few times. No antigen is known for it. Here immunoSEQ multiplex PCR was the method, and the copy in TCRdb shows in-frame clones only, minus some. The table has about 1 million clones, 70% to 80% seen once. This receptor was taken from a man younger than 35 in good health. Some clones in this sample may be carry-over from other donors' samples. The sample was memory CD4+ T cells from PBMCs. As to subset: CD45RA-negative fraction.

CDR3 DNA sequence: TGTGCCAGCTCACCTTCGGGGGGGACTAGCGGGAACCAGTACTTC. Translating gives CASSPSGGTSGNQYF. The chain recombines TRBV18 with TRBJ2-4, with TRBD2 matching 13 bases. The CDR3 totals 15 residues. Trimming removed 3 bases from V and 13 bases from J; junction bases left unmatched: 9. Germline lookup yields CDR1 KGHSH and CDR2 LQKENI.